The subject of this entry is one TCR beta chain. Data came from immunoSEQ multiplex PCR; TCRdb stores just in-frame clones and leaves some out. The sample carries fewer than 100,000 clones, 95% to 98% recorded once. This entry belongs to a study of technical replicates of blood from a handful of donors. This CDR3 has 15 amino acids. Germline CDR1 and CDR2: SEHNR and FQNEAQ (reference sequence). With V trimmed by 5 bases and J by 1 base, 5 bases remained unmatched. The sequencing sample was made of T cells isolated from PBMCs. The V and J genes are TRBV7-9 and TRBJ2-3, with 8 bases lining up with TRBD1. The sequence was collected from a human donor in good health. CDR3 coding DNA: TGTGCCAGCAGCCAGACAGGGGTCGGCACAGATACGCAGTATTTT. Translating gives CASSQTGVGTDTQYF. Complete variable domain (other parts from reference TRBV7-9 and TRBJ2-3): DTGVSQNPRHKITKRGQNVTFRCDPISEHNRLYWYRQTLGQGPEFLTYFQNEAQLEKSRLLSDRFSAERPKGSFSTLEIQRTEQGDSAMYLCASSQTGVGTDTQYFGPGTRLTVL.